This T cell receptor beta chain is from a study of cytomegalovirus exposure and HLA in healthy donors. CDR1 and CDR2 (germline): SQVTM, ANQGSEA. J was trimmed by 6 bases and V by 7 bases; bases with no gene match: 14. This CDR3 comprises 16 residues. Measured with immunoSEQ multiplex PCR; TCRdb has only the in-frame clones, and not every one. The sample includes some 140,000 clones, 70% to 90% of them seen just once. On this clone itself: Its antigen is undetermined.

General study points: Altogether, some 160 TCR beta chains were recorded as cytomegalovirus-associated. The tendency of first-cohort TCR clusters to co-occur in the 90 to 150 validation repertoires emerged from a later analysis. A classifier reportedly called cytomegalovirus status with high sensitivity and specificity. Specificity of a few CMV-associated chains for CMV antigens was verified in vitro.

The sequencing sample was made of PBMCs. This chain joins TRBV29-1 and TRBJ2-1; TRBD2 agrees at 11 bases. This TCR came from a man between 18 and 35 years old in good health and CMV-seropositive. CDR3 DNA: TGCAGCGGAAGACTAGCGGGAAGTTTCGGGGCCAATGAGCAGTTCTTC. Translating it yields CSGRLAGSFGANEQFF.